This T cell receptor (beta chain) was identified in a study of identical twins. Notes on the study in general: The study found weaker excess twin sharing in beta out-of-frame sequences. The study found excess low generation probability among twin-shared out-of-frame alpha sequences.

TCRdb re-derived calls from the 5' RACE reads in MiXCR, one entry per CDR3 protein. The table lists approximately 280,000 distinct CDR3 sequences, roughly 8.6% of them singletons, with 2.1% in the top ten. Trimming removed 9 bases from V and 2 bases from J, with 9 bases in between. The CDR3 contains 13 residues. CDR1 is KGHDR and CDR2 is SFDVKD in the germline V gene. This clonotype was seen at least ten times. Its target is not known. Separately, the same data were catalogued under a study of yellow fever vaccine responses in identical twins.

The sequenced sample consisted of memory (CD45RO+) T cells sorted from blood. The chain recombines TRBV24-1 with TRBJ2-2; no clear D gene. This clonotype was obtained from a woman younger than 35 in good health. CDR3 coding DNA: TGTGCCACCCTCGAATCTAACACCGGGGAGCTGTTTTTT. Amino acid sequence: CATLESNTGELFF.